One and the same sample provided the 9 T cell receptor beta chains below, sequenced in a study of control samples from healthy donors and cancer patients. Sequencing used immunoSEQ multiplex PCR; TCRdb keeps in-frame clones, though not all of them. In the table there are some 90,000 clones, about 85% of which are singletons. The sequencing sample was made of blood. The receptors shown here come from a woman aged 45 to 65 in good health.

This clone was observed a handful of times. The V and J genes are TRBV2 and TRBJ2-3, with D hard to call. The CDR3 spans 14 residues. Trimming took 5 bases from V and 5 from J, leaving 14 bases between them. The germline V gene encodes CDR1 SNHLY and CDR2 FYNNEI. The CDR3 spells CASSHPIVRDTQYF. In DNA, the CDR3 is TGTGCCAGCAGTCACCCGATTGTGAGAGATACGCAGTATTTT.

The chain combines TRBV13 with TRBJ1-3; D not resolved. The V gene lost 5 bases and the J gene lost 1 base, with 12 bases spanning the gap. The V gene's germline CDR1 is PRHDT and CDR2 FYEKMQ (reference sequence). The CDR3 is 15 residues long. The CDR3 nucleotides read TGTGCCAGCAGCGTAGCTAGGACTTCTGGAAACACCATATATTTT. Translated, it gives CASSVARTSGNTIYF.

This rearrangement joins TRBV5-5 to TRBJ2-7; D tentatively fits TRBD1 or TRBD2 (5 bases each). V gave up 0 bases and J gave up 3 bases, with 7 bases separating them. The CDR3 extends over 13 amino acids. Looked up from germline, CDR1 is SGHKS and CDR2 is YYEKEE (reference sequence). CDR3 DNA: TGTGCCAGCAGCTTGGGGGGGTTCTACGAGCAGTACTTC. It translates to CASSLGGFYEQYF.

J is TRBJ1-5 and V is TRBV6-6, with TRBD1 matching 8 bases. The CDR3 consists of 14 residues. The ends lost 6 bases at V and 7 bases at J; junction bases unmatched: 8. Germline loops: CDR1 MNHNY, CDR2 SVGAGI (reference sequence). The DNA for the CDR3 is TGTGCCAGCAGCTTACAGGGGGGCATACAGCCCCAGCATTTT. Protein sequence: CASSLQGGIQPQHF.

The table lists this clone with a count of one. This sequence joins TRBV7-2 and TRBJ1-1; D might be TRBD1 (6 bases). Trimming shortened V by 4 bases and J by 5 bases, and 17 bases separated the two germline ends. CDR1 is SGHTA, CDR2 FQGNSA, per germline. This CDR3 region has 15 residues. CDR3 sequence reads: CASSSNRGRGTEAFF. CDR3 DNA sequence: TGTGCCAGCAGCTCCAATAGGGGGAGGGGAACTGAAGCTTTCTTT.

This chain connects TRBV7-8 to TRBJ2-2; TRBD2 might be the D (6 bases). V was trimmed by 5 bases and J by 6 bases, leaving 25 bases between them. Germline CDR1 and CDR2: SGHVS and FQNEAQ. The CDR3 length is 18 residues. The CDR3 here is CASSPYNIADLGSGELFF. The CDR3 bases are TGTGCCAGCAGCCCATATAATATAGCGGACCTCGGCTCCGGGGAGCTGTTTTTT.

About this clone: Mismatch with germline at one junction end may stem from a read error. The chain links TRBV7-3 to TRBJ1-1; maybe TRBD1 (5 bases). The CDR3 length is 13 residues. The V gene's germline CDR1 is SGHTA and CDR2 FQGTGA. The CDR3 protein is CASSLTGGTEAFF. For the CDR3, the DNA is TGTGCCAGCAGCCTAACGGGGGGGACTGAAGCTTTCTTT.

This clone was detected once. The V and J genes are TRBV7-9 and TRBJ1-3; D gene ambiguous. Germline CDR1 is SEHNR and CDR2 is FQNEAQ (reference sequence). The CDR3 is 17 residues long. Trimming took 5 bases from V and 2 from J, leaving 19 bases between them. CDR3 sequence: CASSRVGPTSAGNTIYF. CDR3 bases: TGTGCCAGCAGCCGGGTTGGCCCCACATCCGCTGGAAACACCATATATTTT.

This chain links TRBV9 with TRBJ2-5; tentative D call: TRBD2 (6 bases). The V and J ends lost 1 base and 5 bases respectively, with 15 bases between them. The CDR3 runs 15 residues. CDR1 SGDLS and CDR2 YYNGEE come from the germline V gene. The CDR3 DNA reads TGTGCCAGCAGCGTAAAAGGAGGGGAACTTGAGACCCAGTACTTC. Its translation: CASSVKGGELETQYF.